Following are 29 T cell receptor beta chains from one sample sequenced in a study of T cell responses to AZD1222 COVID-19 vaccine. Sequencing used immunoSEQ multiplex PCR; TCRdb keeps in-frame clones, though not all of them. The sample comprises around 200,000 clones, roughly 88% of which are singletons, and 0.4% to 0.5% rests with the top ten. Specimen: peripheral blood, collected on day 0 of AZD1222 vaccination. The receptors were gathered from an adult in good health.

This chain uses TRBV21-1 with TRBJ2-1. TRBV21-1 is a listed pseudogene. CDR3 length: 21 amino acids. The CDR3 nucleotides are TGTGCCAGCAGCAAATGGGTCCGCGTTCCTGGGACCCAGGGGGGGTACAATGAGCAGTTCTTC. Translation: CASSKWVRVPGTQGGYNEQFF.

The chain employs TRBV10-3 and TRBJ1-5; tentative D call: TRBD1 (6 bases). The ends were cut back, 3 bases at V and 3 bases at J, with 9 bases in the middle. The CDR3 runs to 14 residues. From germline, CDR1 is ENHRY and CDR2 SYGVKD. The CDR3 is CAISEGQPNQPQHF. The CDR3 region has the DNA TGTGCCATCAGTGAAGGACAGCCCAATCAGCCCCAGCATTTT.

This chain uses TRBV11-3 with TRBJ2-2; 7 positions match TRBD2. The CDR3 has 16 residues. J was trimmed by 8 bases and V by 5 bases; bases with no gene match: 14. In germline, CDR1 is SGHNT, CDR2 YENEEA. This chain's CDR3 is CASSHRLAGEAGELFF. CDR3 nucleotides: TGTGCCAGCAGCCATCGACTTGCGGGGGAGGCAGGGGAGCTGTTTTTT.

CDR3 sequence reads: CASRRPGQGVGSGANVLTF. The CDR3, as DNA: TGTGCCAGCAGAAGACCGGGACAGGGGGTGGGCTCTGGGGCCAACGTCCTGACTTTC. The chain recombines TRBV11-2 with TRBJ2-6; 11 bases agree with TRBD1. The V segment lost 6 bases and the J segment 0 bases; nucleotides outside the gene matches: 10. The CDR3 runs to 19 residues. From germline, CDR1 is SGHAT and CDR2 FQNNGV.

The chain employs TRBV9 and TRBJ2-7; 8 nucleotides align to TRBD1. There are 14 residues in the CDR3. Germline trimming cut 4 bases from V and 2 bases from J; bases unmatched to any gene: 5. Germline V gene sequence: CDR1 SGDLS, CDR2 YYNGEE. The CDR3 DNA sequence: TGTGCCAGCAGCAGTACAGGGGGTGCCTACGAGCAGTACTTC. This gives the protein CASSSTGGAYEQYF.

This clone was counted a single time. The J gene is TRBJ2-7, the V gene TRBV10-3, with D perhaps assigned TRBD1 or TRBD2 (5 bases each). The CDR3 sequence is 17 residues long. The V and J ends lost 4 bases and 4 bases respectively, with 23 bases between them. CDR1 and CDR2 from the germline V gene are ENHRY and SYGVKD. The CDR3 region has the DNA TGTGCCATCAGTGGGGCCGGGGACGGCAGAGACATTTACGAGCAGTACTTC. Protein sequence: CAISGAGDGRDIYEQYF.

The chain couples TRBV6-4 to TRBJ2-7; D unresolved. With 10 bases removed from V and 0 bases from J, the gap between germline ends came to 1 base. CDR1 is MRHNA and CDR2 is SNTAGT in the germline V gene. The CDR3 is made up of 9 amino acids. CDR3: CATSYEQYF. The CDR3 coding sequence is TGTGCCACCTCCTACGAGCAGTACTTC.

The genes are TRBV27 and TRBJ1-1, with 7 bases identical to TRBD1. Germline V CDR1 and CDR2: MNHEY, SMNVEV (reference sequence). Trimming cost V 6 bases and J 5 bases; bases outside gene matches: 9. This CDR3 contains 14 residues. CDR3 protein: CASRPAGGGTEAFF. The CDR3 region has the DNA TGTGCCAGCAGACCCGCAGGGGGGGGGACTGAAGCTTTCTTT.

The chain couples TRBV28 to TRBJ1-1, with TRBD1 identical over 7 bases. CDR1 and CDR2 (germline): MDHEN, SYDVKM. The CDR3 totals 15 residues. J lost 7 bases, V lost 7 bases, and 15 bases had no gene match. CDR3 sequence (DNA): TGTGCCAGCAATACCCCGGGACAGAGGCCATATGAAGCTTTCTTT. Translating gives CASNTPGQRPYEAFF.

The genes are TRBV28 and TRBJ2-7; D is unclear. In germline, CDR1 is MDHEN, CDR2 SYDVKM. The CDR3 runs to 16 residues. Trimming left V 6 bases short and J 0 bases short, with 18 bases between. The CDR3 DNA reads as TGTGCCAGCAGCAAAGCGAAGGGTTGGAACTCCTACGAGCAGTACTTC. The encoded protein is CASSKAKGWNSYEQYF.

The J gene is TRBJ2-2, the V gene TRBV6-4; D is ambiguous. This CDR3 is 14 amino acids long. With 3 bases removed from V and 4 bases from J, the gap between germline ends came to 9 bases. CDR1 MRHNA and CDR2 SNTAGT come from the germline V gene. The CDR3 here is CASSEVLRTGELFF. CDR3 DNA sequence: TGTGCCAGCAGTGAGGTTTTACGCACCGGGGAGCTGTTTTTT.

The rearrangement uses TRBV7-2 and TRBJ1-2; D possibly corresponds to TRBD1 (6 bases). Looked up from germline, CDR1 is SGHTA and CDR2 is FQGNSA. V lost 7 bases and J 4 bases, leaving 19 bases between the germline ends. The CDR3 is 15 residues long. This CDR3 reads CASIEGMGASYGYTF. The CDR3 coding sequence is TGTGCCAGCATCGAGGGAATGGGGGCGAGCTATGGCTACACCTTC.

The genes are TRBV7-2 and TRBJ1-5; TRBD1 matches at 7 bases. This CDR3 spans 17 amino acids. The germline gives CDR1 SGHTA, CDR2 FQGNSA. The V and J ends lost 1 base and 3 bases, in that order; junction bases with no gene match: 9. The CDR3 DNA follows: TGTGCCAGCAGCTTAGGCACAGGGGTTCGAATCAATCAGCCCCAGCATTTT. This translates into CASSLGTGVRINQPQHF.

J is TRBJ2-1 and V is TRBV15, with a weak D call TRBD2 (6 bases). CDR3 length equals 15 residues. V was shortened by 3 bases and J by 6 bases, with 15 bases between the two germline ends. In germline, CDR1 is LNHNV, CDR2 YYDKDF (reference sequence). The CDR3 region is CATSRGMEGGNEQFF. DNA for the CDR3: TGTGCCACCAGCAGGGGGATGGAGGGAGGCAATGAGCAGTTCTTC.

The chain couples TRBV19 to TRBJ1-1, with TRBD1 identical over 7 bases. The CDR3 runs to 13 residues. Unmatched junction bases numbered 3, after V lost 4 bases and J lost 4 bases. In germline, CDR1 is LNHDA, CDR2 SQIVND (reference sequence). Here the CDR3 DNA reads TGTGCCAGTAGTACGACAGGGAGCACTGAAGCTTTCTTT. Encoded protein: CASSTTGSTEAFF.

The chain is built from TRBV19 and TRBJ1-6; possibly TRBD1 for D (5 bases). This CDR3 is 14 amino acids long. Per the germline V gene, CDR1 is LNHDA and CDR2 is SQIVND (reference sequence). Trimming pared 3 bases from V and 14 bases from J, leaving 17 bases between. CDR3 sequence reads: CASSIGDSRATLHF. DNA for the CDR3: TGTGCCAGTAGTATCGGAGACAGCCGGGCGACCCTCCACTTT.

The chain couples TRBV19 to TRBJ1-1; D is perhaps TRBD1 (5 bases). This CDR3 has 16 residues. Per germline, CDR1 LNHDA and CDR2 SQIVND (reference sequence). Trimming pared 4 bases from V and 3 bases from J, leaving 18 bases between. CDR3 residues: CASSTHLGGVHTEAFF. DNA for the CDR3: TGTGCCAGTAGTACCCATTTGGGGGGGGTCCACACTGAAGCTTTCTTT.

V and J are TRBV27 and TRBJ2-5, with D maybe TRBD2 (6 bases). The V end was cut by 4 bases, the J end by 4 bases, with 19 bases between. CDR3 length: 16 residues. Germline V gene data show CDR1 as MNHEY and CDR2 as SMNVEV (reference sequence). CDR3 region: CASSSLDGGRLETQYF. CDR3 in DNA: TGTGCCAGCAGTTCCCTAGATGGAGGGCGGTTAGAGACCCAGTACTTC.

This clone has a handful of counts. The V call is TRBV30, the J call TRBJ2-1, with unresolved D. This CDR3 region has 12 residues. Germline V gene sequence: CDR1 GTSNPN, CDR2 SVGIG (reference sequence). V was pared by 5 bases and J by 3 bases, with 8 bases between. The CDR3 DNA reads as TGTGCCTGGGGAAGGATCTACAATGAGCAGTTCTTC. Protein sequence: CAWGRIYNEQFF.

The V and J genes are TRBV7-3 and TRBJ2-7, with a weak D call TRBD2 (5 bases). V lost 5 bases to trimming and J lost 6 bases, with 17 bases between them. Germline lookup yields CDR1 SGHTA and CDR2 FQGTGA. CDR3 length: 14 residues. The CDR3 region is CASSVNGLPGEQYF. The CDR3 DNA follows: TGTGCCAGCAGCGTAAATGGACTGCCCGGCGAGCAGTACTTC.

V usage is TRBV18 and J usage is TRBJ1-1; D unclear. Germline V gives CDR1 KGHSH, CDR2 LQKENI. With 3 bases removed from V and 4 bases from J, the gap between germline ends came to 9 bases. The CDR3 spans 13 residues. CDR3: CASSPLRSTEAFF. The CDR3 DNA reads TGTGCCAGCTCACCGCTACGGAGCACTGAAGCTTTCTTT.

The gene calls are TRBV6-1 and TRBJ2-7, with TRBD2 as a possible D gene (6 bases). From germline, CDR1 is MNHNS and CDR2 SASEGT. The V and J ends lost 0 bases and 0 bases respectively, with 12 bases between them. This CDR3 is 16 amino acids long. Here the CDR3 reads CASSEARSGHSYEQYF. The CDR3 DNA follows: TGTGCCAGCAGTGAAGCGCGTAGCGGTCACTCCTACGAGCAGTACTTC.

This clone has a count of ten or more. V and J are TRBV19 and TRBJ1-1; D remains ambiguous. Germline V CDR1 and CDR2: LNHDA, SQIVND (reference sequence). This CDR3 has 12 amino acids. V was pared by 10 bases and J by 5 bases, with 14 bases between. The DNA of the CDR3 is TGTGCCACCTCTTCGGGTTTGACTGAAGCTTTCTTT. Its protein is CATSSGLTEAFF. Full variable domain (rest looked up from reference TRBV19 and TRBJ1-1): DGGITQSPKYLFRKEGQNVTLSCEQNLNHDAMYWYRQDPGQGLRLIYYSQIVNDFQKGDIAEGYSVSREKKESFPLTVTSAQKNPTAFYLCATSSGLTEAFFGQGTRLTVV.

This clone was observed a single time. The J gene is TRBJ2-1, the V gene TRBV30, with no clear D. The V gene lost 4 bases and the J gene lost 7 bases, with 11 bases spanning the gap. Germline CDR1 GTSNPN, CDR2 SVGIG (reference sequence). The CDR3 runs 12 residues. DNA for the CDR3: TGTGCCTGGACTAAAGGGTGGAATGAGCAGTTCTTC. It is translated as CAWTKGWNEQFF.

The chain uses TRBV5-1 and TRBJ2-7; either TRBD1 or TRBD2 may supply D (5 bases each). V was clipped by 5 bases and J by 5 bases, with 14 bases between them. This CDR3 is 13 amino acids long. The germline CDR1 and CDR2 sequences are SGHRS and YFSETQ. The CDR3 DNA reads TGCGCCAGCAGGGGACCTTATGCCCACGAGCAGTACTTC. This sequence encodes CASRGPYAHEQYF.

This clone showed up just once. The V gene is TRBV7-7, the J gene TRBJ1-1; D is unclear. There are 13 residues in the CDR3. Per the germline V gene, CDR1 is SSHAT and CDR2 is FNYEAQ (reference sequence). CDR3 bases: TGTGCTACCAGGCCCCAGTTTGACACTGAAGCTTTCTTT. Residues: CATRPQFDTEAFF.

V is TRBV9 and J is TRBJ2-3; tentatively, D is TRBD2 (6 bases). The V gene's germline CDR1 is SGDLS and CDR2 YYNGEE. CDR3 size: 15 residues. V lost 4 bases to trimming and J lost 1 base, with 13 bases between them. The CDR3 is CASSPEEGGTDTQYF. In DNA, the CDR3 is TGTGCCAGCAGCCCCGAGGAGGGTGGCACAGATACGCAGTATTTT.

This clone was seen only a few times. This chain links TRBV5-1 with TRBJ1-4, with a tentative D call TRBD1 (6 bases). The V gene's germline CDR1 is SGHRS and CDR2 YFSETQ. Trimming left V 4 bases short and J 5 bases short, with 9 bases between. There are 13 residues in the CDR3. This chain's CDR3 is CASSLGQNEKLFF. CDR3 coding DNA: TGCGCCAGCAGCCTCGGACAGAATGAAAAACTGTTTTTT.

This clone was counted once. The chain joins TRBV7-8 to TRBJ1-3; the match to TRBD1 covers 7 bases. Germline V lookup: CDR1 SGHVS, CDR2 FQNEAQ. The junction had 9 bases not matched to a gene; V was cut back by 2 bases and J by 8 bases. The CDR3 covers 15 residues. CDR3 in amino acids: CASSLSGGRGDTIYF. DNA of the CDR3: TGTGCCAGCAGCTTATCTGGCGGCAGGGGGGACACCATATATTTT. Complete variable domain (other parts from reference TRBV7-8 and TRBJ1-3): GAGVSQSPRYKVAKRGQDVALRCDPISGHVSLFWYQQALGQGPEFLTYFQNEAQLDKSGLPSDRFFAERPEGSVSTLKIQRTQQEDSAVYLCASSLSGGRGDTIYFGEGSWLTVV.